The source of this TCR beta chain is a study of OX40 agonist ivuxolimab in advanced cancers. Study-wide context: As their treatment, patients were administered ivuxolimab, an agonistic anti-OX40 (CD134) antibody. Partial responses were achieved by three patients: one hepatocellular carcinoma, two cutaneous melanoma.

Study-wide results and caveats: CD8+ T cells showed, on average, more clonal expansion than CD4+ cells.

Regarding this clone: Antigen specificity is unknown.

Generated by immunoSEQ multiplex PCR, the TCRdb table keeps only in-frame clones and is missing some. The sample yields approximately 94,000 clones, less than 95% seen once. V lost 6 bases to trimming and J lost 5 bases, with 16 bases between them. The germline V gene encodes CDR1 KGHSH and CDR2 LQKENI. The CDR3 contains 15 residues. Sequenced material: CD4+ or CD8+ T cells sorted from blood, taken in a trial of the OX40 agonist ivuxolimab. The clonotype comes from an adult with an advanced solid tumor such as melanoma, head and neck, liver or kidney cancer. The J gene is TRBJ1-4, the V gene TRBV18, with a tentative D call TRBD1 (5 bases). CDR3 amino acids: CASSLSWGENEKLFF. DNA for the CDR3: TGTGCCAGCTCCCTCTCTTGGGGCGAGAATGAAAAACTGTTTTTT.